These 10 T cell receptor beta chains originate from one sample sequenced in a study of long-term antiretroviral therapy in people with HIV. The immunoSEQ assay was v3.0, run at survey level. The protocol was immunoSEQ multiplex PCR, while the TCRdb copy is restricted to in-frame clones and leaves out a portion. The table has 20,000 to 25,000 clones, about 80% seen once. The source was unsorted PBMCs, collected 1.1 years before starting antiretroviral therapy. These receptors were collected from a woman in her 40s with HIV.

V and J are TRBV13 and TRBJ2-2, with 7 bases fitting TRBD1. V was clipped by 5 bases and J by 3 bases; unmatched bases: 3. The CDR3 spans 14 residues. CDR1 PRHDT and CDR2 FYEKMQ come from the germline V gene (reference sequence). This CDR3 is CASSGQEYTGELFF. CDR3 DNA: TGTGCCAGCAGCGGACAGGAGTACACCGGGGAGCTGTTTTTT.

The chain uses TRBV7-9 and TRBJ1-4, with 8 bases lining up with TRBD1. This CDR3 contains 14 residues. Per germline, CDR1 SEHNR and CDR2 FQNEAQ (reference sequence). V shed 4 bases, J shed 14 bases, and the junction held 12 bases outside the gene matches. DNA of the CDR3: TGTGCCAGCAGCTCCCCGACTGGACAGGGAGGCCTGTTTTTT. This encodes CASSSPTGQGGLFF.

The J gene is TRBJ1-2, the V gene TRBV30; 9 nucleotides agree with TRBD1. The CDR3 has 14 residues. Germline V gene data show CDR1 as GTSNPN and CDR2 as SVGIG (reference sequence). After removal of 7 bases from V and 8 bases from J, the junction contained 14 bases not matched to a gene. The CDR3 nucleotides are TGTGCCTACCTCCGGGACAGGGTTTTCGGCGGCTACACCTTC. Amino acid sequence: CAYLRDRVFGGYTF.

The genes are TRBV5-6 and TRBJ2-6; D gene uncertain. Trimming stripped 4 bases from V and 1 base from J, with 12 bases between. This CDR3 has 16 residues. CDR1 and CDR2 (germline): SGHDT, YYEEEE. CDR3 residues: CASSIRTTSGANVLTF. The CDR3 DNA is TGTGCCAGCAGCATACGAACTACATCTGGGGCCAACGTCCTGACTTTC.

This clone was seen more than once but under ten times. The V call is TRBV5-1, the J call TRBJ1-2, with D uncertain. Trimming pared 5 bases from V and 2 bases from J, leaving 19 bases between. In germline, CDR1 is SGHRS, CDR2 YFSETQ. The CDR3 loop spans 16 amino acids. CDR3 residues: CASRQVMGSFNYGYTF. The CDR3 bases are TGCGCCAGCAGGCAGGTTATGGGATCGTTCAACTATGGCTACACCTTC.

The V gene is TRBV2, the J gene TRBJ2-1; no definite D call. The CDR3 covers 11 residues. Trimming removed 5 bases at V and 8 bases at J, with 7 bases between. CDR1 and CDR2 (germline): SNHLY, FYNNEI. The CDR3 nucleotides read TGTGCCAGCAGTTTGGGATATGAGCAGTTCTTC. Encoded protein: CASSLGYEQFF.

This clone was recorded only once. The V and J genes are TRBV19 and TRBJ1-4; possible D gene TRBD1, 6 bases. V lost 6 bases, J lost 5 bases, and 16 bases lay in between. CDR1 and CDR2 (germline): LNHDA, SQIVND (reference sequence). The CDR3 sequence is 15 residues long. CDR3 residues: CASRGGGRGNEKLFF. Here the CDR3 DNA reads TGTGCCAGTAGGGGTGGGGGCAGGGGAAATGAAAAACTGTTTTTT.

The CDR3 sequence: CAWRAWTGSHNEQFF. Here the CDR3 DNA reads TGTGCCTGGAGAGCATGGACAGGGTCTCACAATGAGCAGTTCTTC. The chain employs TRBV30 and TRBJ2-1; 8 bases line up with TRBD1. The V segment lost 3 bases and the J segment 5 bases; nucleotides outside the gene matches: 9. The germline V gene has CDR1 GTSNPN and CDR2 SVGIG (reference sequence). The CDR3 is 15 amino acids.

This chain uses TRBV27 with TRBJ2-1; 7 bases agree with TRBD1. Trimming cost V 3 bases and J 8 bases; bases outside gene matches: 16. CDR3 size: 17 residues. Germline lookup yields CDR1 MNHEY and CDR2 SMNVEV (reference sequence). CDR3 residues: CASSFTLGQRSRDEQFF. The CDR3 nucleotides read TGTGCCAGCAGTTTTACCCTGGGACAGAGATCAAGAGATGAGCAGTTCTTC.

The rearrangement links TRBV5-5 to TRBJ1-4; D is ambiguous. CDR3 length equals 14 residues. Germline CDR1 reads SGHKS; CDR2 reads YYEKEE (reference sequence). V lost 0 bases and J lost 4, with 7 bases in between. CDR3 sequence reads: CASSLGYVNEKLFF. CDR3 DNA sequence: TGTGCCAGCAGCTTGGGATATGTTAATGAAAAACTGTTTTTT. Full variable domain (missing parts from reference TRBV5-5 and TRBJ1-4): DAGVTQSPTHLIKTRGQQVTLRCSPISGHKSVSWYQQVLGQGPQFIFQYYEKEERGRGNFPDRFSARQFPNYSSELNVNALLLGDSALYLCASSLGYVNEKLFFGSGTQLSVL.